This T cell receptor beta chain came from a study of response to subunit inactivated influenza vaccine. This clonotype was counted between two and nine times. Antigen: not known. The germline V gene has CDR1 LNHDA and CDR2 SQIVND (reference sequence). This CDR3 is built from 15 residues. Trimming cost V 4 bases and J 3 bases; bases outside gene matches: 3. The study's findings and limits: With each seasonal influenza vaccination, the authors suggested, few new T cells are recruited.

TCRdb fed the RT-PCR reads into MiXCR, producing one record per CDR3 protein. The sample gives roughly 700,000 distinct CDR3 sequences, approximately 15% of which show up once; around 6.5% is in the top ten. The chain employs TRBV19 and TRBJ2-1, with 10 bases identical to TRBD2. The TCR originated in a man in his fifties or sixties who received an inactivated influenza vaccine. This sample comprised PBMCs from blood, obtained 14 to 15 days before vaccination. CDR3 in DNA: TGTGCCAGTAGTAAACTAGCGGGAAGCTACAATGAGCAGTTCTTC. Protein: CASSKLAGSYNEQFF.